These 15 T cell receptor beta chains came from one sample sequenced in a study of cytomegalovirus exposure and HLA in healthy donors. Primers included in the PCR were 60 Vbeta and 13 Jbeta primers. Assay used: immunoSEQ multiplex PCR; TCRdb lists only in-frame clones, some missing. Of about 160,000 clones in the sample, more than 80% are singletons; the top ten hold approximately 2%. Input material: PBMCs. All receptors come from a woman younger than 30 in good health and CMV-seronegative.

The chain combines TRBV7-9 with TRBJ2-3; D call uncertain. V was pared by 8 bases and J by 4 bases, with 19 bases between. The CDR3 extends over 15 amino acids. CDR1 SEHNR and CDR2 FQNEAQ come from the germline V gene (reference sequence). The CDR3 nucleotides are TGTGCCAGCGGCGAAGAGCGCCGATCCTCAGATACGCAGTATTTT. Its protein is CASGEERRSSDTQYF.

The chain recombines TRBV29-1 with TRBJ1-2; perhaps TRBD1 as D (6 bases). Germline loops: CDR1 SQVTM, CDR2 ANQGSEA. Trimming left V 2 bases short and J 8 bases short, with 12 bases between. The CDR3 loop spans 12 amino acids. The CDR3 loop reads CSVESGGGGYTF. The DNA of the CDR3 is TGCAGCGTTGAAAGTGGGGGCGGCGGCTACACCTTC.

The chain couples TRBV2 to TRBJ1-1; TRBD1 agrees at 7 bases. Germline V gene lookup returns CDR1 SNHLY and CDR2 FYNNEI. The CDR3 length is 12 residues. V lost 6 bases and J lost 5; bases outside the gene matches: 3. The DNA of the CDR3 is TGTGCCAGCAGGACAGGGATGACTGAAGCTTTCTTT. Protein product: CASRTGMTEAFF.

The rearrangement uses TRBV11-2 and TRBJ1-2, with 7 positions matching TRBD1. Germline loops: CDR1 SGHAT, CDR2 FQNNGV. The CDR3 is 15 residues long. V lost 5 bases, J lost 2 bases, and 8 bases stayed unmatched. The CDR3 reads CASSPEPTGNYGYTF. The CDR3 DNA follows: TGTGCCAGCAGCCCCGAACCGACAGGGAACTATGGCTACACCTTC.

The chain employs TRBV18 and TRBJ2-7, with D hard to call. Trimming removed 3 bases at V and 6 bases at J, with 12 bases between. CDR3 size: 13 residues. The germline V gene encodes CDR1 KGHSH and CDR2 LQKENI. This CDR3 reads CASSPSRGSEQYF. DNA of the CDR3: TGTGCCAGCTCACCGTCTAGAGGTTCCGAGCAGTACTTC.

This clone was picked up a small number of times. The rearrangement links TRBV10-2 to TRBJ2-4; 12 bases fit TRBD2. Unmatched junction bases numbered 16, after V lost 0 bases and J lost 7 bases. The CDR3 length is 20 residues. Looked up from germline, CDR1 is WSHSY and CDR2 is SAAADI. Here the CDR3 reads CASSESIGRLAGGPSNIQYF. The CDR3 DNA reads as TGCGCCAGCAGTGAGTCGATCGGGCGCCTAGCGGGAGGGCCAAGCAACATTCAGTACTTC.

Regarding this clone: The junction departs from the called germline gene at one end, perhaps through a read error. The chain recombines TRBV27 with TRBJ2-7; 10 bases are shared with TRBD2. The CDR3 sequence is 15 residues long. Germline V CDR1 and CDR2: MNHEY, SMNVEV (reference sequence). This CDR3 reads CASSPTSGRAYEQYF. Here the CDR3 DNA reads TGTGCCAGCAGTCCCACGAGCGGGAGGGCCTATGAGCAGTACTTC.

Here the CDR3 reads CASSLVTGGTYEQYF. Written as DNA, the CDR3 is TGCGCCAGCAGCTTGGTGACAGGGGGTACGTACGAGCAGTACTTC. The chain uses TRBV5-1 and TRBJ2-7; 9 bases are shared with TRBD1. The germline V gene has CDR1 SGHRS and CDR2 YFSETQ. V was pared by 0 bases and J by 4 bases, with 5 bases of the junction left unmatched. CDR3 length: 15 residues.

J is TRBJ1-4 and V is TRBV5-1, with 7 bases identical to TRBD1. J lost 2 bases, V lost 2 bases, and 12 bases had no gene match. This CDR3 is built from 18 residues. Per the germline V gene, CDR1 is SGHRS and CDR2 is YFSETQ. CDR3 loop: CASSLRRQGGITNEKLFF. In DNA, the CDR3 is TGCGCCAGCAGCTTACGACGACAGGGAGGTATCACTAATGAAAAACTGTTTTTT.

CDR3 coding DNA: TGTGCCAGCAGAAAAACAAAGAACACTGAAGCTTTCTTT. Translated: CASRKTKNTEAFF. This chain links TRBV2 with TRBJ1-1; D not certain. Germline CDR1 is SNHLY and CDR2 is FYNNEI. This CDR3 contains 13 residues. V lost 6 bases to trimming and J lost 1 base, with 9 bases between them.

A few counts support this clone. The chain links TRBV27 to TRBJ1-1; D call uncertain. The V end was cut by 0 bases, the J end by 7 bases, with 9 bases between. The CDR3 length is 13 residues. Germline loops: CDR1 MNHEY, CDR2 SMNVEV (reference sequence). CDR3 loop: CASSLSSRSEAFF. The CDR3 bases are TGTGCCAGCAGTTTATCGAGTAGGAGTGAAGCTTTCTTT.

This chain connects TRBV5-1 to TRBJ1-4; TRBD1 is a possible D gene (6 bases). Trimming left V 6 bases short and J 5 bases short, with 14 bases between. CDR3 length: 14 residues. CDR1 and CDR2 from the germline V gene are SGHRS and YFSETQ. CDR3 nucleotide sequence: TGCGCCAGCACTAAGGACAGCGCAAATGAAAAACTGTTTTTT. This codes for CASTKDSANEKLFF.

This rearrangement joins TRBV6-5 to TRBJ2-7; the D is unclear. CDR1 and CDR2 (germline): MNHEY, SVGAGI. The CDR3 length is 13 residues. Trimming took 0 bases from V and 9 from J, leaving 12 bases between them. The CDR3 sequence is CASSYSSHRGQYF. The CDR3 DNA is TGTGCCAGCAGTTACTCCAGCCACCGCGGGCAGTACTTC.

The chain joins TRBV2 to TRBJ2-3; D is possibly TRBD2 (6 bases). The V and J ends lost 5 bases and 0 bases respectively, with 12 bases between them. The germline gives CDR1 SNHLY, CDR2 FYNNEI. The CDR3 consists of 15 residues. The CDR3, as DNA: TGTGCCAGCAGTCCGGACGGGAGAAGCACAGATACGCAGTATTTT. Protein sequence: CASSPDGRSTDTQYF. Together with reference TRBV2 and TRBJ2-3, the CDR3 gives the full variable domain: EPEVTQTPSHQVTQMGQEVILRCVPISNHLYFYWYRQILGQKVEFLVSFYNNEISEKSEIFDDQFSVERPDGSNFTLKIRSTKLEDSAMYFCASSPDGRSTDTQYFGPGTRLTVL.

V usage is TRBV7-2 and J usage is TRBJ2-3, with TRBD1 matching over 7 bases. The CDR3 is 14 residues long. CDR1 and CDR2 from the germline V gene are SGHTA and FQGNSA. V shed 6 bases, J shed 3 bases, and the junction held 6 bases outside the gene matches. CDR3 sequence (DNA): TGTGCCAGCAGGAGAGGACAGGTTACAGATACGCAGTATTTT. Its translation: CASRRGQVTDTQYF.